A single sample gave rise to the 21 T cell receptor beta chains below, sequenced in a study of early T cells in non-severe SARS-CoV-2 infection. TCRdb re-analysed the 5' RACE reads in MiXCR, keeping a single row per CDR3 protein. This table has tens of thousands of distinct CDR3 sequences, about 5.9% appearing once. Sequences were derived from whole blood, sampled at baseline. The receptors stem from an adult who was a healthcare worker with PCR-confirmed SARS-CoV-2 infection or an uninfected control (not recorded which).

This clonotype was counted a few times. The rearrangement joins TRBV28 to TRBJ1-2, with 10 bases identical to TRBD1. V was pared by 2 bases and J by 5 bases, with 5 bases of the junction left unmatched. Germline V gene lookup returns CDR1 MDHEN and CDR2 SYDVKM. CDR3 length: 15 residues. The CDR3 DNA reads TGTGCCAGCAGTTTAAAGCCGGGACAGGGGTATGGCTACACCTTC. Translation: CASSLKPGQGYGYTF.

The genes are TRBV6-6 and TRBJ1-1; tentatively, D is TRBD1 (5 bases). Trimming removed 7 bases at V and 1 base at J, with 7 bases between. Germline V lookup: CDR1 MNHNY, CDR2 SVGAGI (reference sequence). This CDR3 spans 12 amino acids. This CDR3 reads CASTQGNTEAFF. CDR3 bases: TGTGCCAGCACCCAGGGGAACACTGAAGCTTTCTTT.

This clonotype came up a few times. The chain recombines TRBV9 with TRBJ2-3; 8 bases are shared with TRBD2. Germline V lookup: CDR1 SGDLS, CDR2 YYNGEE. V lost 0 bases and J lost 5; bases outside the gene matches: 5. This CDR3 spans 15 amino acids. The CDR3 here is CASSVVGGVGDTQYF. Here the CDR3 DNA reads TGTGCCAGCAGCGTAGTCGGGGGGGTCGGAGATACGCAGTATTTT.

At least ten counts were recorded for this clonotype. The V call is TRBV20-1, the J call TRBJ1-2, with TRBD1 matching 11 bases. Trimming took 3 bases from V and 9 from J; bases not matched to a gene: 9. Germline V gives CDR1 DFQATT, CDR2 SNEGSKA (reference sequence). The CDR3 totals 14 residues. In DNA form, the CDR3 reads TGCAGTGCTAGGGGACCAGGGACAGGGGGGCGCTACACCTTC. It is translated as CSARGPGTGGRYTF.

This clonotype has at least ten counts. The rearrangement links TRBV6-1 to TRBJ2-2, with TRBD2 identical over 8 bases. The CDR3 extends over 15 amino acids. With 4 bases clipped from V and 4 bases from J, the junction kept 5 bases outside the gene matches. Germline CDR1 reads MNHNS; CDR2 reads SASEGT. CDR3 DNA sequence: TGTGCCAGCAGTGTCCGGCTAGCGGGCACCGGGGAGCTGTTTTTT. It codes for CASSVRLAGTGELFF.

The CDR3 region is CASSLGILRQETQYF. The CDR3 bases are TGTGCCAGCAGCTTAGGAATTTTACGTCAAGAGACCCAGTACTTC. The chain employs TRBV7-2 and TRBJ2-5; D gene unclear. The CDR3 runs 15 residues. The germline CDR1 and CDR2 sequences are SGHTA and FQGNSA. Between the trimmed V and J ends, which lost 1 base and 2 bases, there was a span of 11 bases.

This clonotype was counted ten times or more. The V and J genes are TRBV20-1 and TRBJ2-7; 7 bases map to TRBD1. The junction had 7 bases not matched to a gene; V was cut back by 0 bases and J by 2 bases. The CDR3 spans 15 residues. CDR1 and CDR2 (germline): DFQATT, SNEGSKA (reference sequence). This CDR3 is CSARETGQGAYEQYF. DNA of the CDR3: TGCAGTGCTAGAGAAACTGGCCAGGGGGCCTACGAGCAGTACTTC.

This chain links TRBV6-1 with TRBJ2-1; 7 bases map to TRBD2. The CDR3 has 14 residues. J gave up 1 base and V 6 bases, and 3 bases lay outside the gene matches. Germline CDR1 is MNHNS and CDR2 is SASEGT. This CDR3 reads CASRPGGSYNEQFF. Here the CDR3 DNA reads TGTGCCAGCAGGCCCGGGGGGTCCTACAATGAGCAGTTCTTC.

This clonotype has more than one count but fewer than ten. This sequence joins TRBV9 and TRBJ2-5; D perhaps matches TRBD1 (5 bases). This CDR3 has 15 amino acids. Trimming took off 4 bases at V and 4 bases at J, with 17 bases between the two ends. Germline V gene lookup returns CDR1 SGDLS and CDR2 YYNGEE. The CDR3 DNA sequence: TGTGCCAGCAGCACAGGAACCGCCAGACGAGAGACCCAGTACTTC. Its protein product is CASSTGTARRETQYF.

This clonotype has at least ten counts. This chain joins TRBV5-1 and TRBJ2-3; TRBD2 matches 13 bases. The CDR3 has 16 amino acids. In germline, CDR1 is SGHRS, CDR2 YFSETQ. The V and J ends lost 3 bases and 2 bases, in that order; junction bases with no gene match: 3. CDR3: CASSSGLAGITDTQYF. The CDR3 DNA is TGCGCCAGCAGCTCGGGACTAGCGGGGATCACAGATACGCAGTATTTT.

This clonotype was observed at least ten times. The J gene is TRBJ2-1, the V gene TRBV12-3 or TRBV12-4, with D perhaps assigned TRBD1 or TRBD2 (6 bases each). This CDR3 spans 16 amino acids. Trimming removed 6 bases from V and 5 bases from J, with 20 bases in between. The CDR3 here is CASRGPEGGRNNEQFF. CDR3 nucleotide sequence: TGTGCCAGCAGAGGCCCCGAGGGGGGACGAAACAATGAGCAGTTCTTC.

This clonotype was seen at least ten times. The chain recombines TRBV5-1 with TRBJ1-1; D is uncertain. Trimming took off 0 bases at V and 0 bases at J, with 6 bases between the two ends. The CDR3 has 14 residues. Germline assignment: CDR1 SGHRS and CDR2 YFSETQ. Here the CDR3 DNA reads TGCGCCAGCAGCTTGGAGGCTATGAACACTGAAGCTTTCTTT. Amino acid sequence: CASSLEAMNTEAFF.

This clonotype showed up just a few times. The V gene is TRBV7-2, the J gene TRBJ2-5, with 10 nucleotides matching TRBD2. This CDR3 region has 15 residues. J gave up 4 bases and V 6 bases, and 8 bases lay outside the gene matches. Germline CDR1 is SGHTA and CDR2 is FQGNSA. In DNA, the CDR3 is TGTGCCAGCAGTGCAAGCGGGGGGGCCTTAGAGACCCAGTACTTC. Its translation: CASSASGGALETQYF.

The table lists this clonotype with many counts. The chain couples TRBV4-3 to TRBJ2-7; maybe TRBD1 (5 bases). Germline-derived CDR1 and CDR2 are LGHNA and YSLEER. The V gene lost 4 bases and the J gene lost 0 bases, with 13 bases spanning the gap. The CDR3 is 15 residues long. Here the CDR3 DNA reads TGCGCCAGCAGCCTCTCCGACAGCAGCTCCTACGAGCAGTACTTC. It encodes CASSLSDSSSYEQYF.

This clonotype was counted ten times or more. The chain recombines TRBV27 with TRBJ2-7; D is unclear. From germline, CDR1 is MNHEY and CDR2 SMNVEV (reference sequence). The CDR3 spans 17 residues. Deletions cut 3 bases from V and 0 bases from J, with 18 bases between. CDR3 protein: CASSFSVSGLISYEQYF. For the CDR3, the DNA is TGTGCCAGCAGTTTTTCTGTCTCGGGCCTGATCTCCTACGAGCAGTACTTC.

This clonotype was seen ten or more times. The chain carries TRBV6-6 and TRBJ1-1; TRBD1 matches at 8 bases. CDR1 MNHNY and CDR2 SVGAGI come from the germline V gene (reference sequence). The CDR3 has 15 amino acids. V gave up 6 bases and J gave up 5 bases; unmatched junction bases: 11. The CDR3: CASSPETGGSTEAFF. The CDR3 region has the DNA TGTGCCAGCAGCCCCGAAACAGGGGGGAGTACTGAAGCTTTCTTT.

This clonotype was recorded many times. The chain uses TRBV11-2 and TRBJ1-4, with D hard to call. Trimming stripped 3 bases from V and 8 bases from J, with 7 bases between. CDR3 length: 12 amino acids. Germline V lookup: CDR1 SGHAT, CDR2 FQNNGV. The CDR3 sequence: CASSFVSEKLFF. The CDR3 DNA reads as TGTGCCAGCAGCTTCGTATCCGAAAAACTGTTTTTT.

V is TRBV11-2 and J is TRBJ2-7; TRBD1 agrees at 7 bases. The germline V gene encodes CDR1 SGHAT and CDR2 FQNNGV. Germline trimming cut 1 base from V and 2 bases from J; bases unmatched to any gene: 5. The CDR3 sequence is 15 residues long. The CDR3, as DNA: TGTGCCAGCAGCTTAGGCCCGGACAGGACCTACGAGCAGTACTTC. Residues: CASSLGPDRTYEQYF.

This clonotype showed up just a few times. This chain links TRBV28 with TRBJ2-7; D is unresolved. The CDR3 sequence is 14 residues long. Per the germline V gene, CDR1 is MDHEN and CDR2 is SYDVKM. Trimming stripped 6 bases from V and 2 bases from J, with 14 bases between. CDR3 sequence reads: CASSRGGSTYEQYF. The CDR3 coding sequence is TGTGCCAGCAGCCGTGGCGGTTCCACCTACGAGCAGTACTTC.

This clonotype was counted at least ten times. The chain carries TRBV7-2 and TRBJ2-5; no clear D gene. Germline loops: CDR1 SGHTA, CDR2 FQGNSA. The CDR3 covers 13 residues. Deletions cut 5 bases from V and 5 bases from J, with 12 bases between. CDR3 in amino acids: CASSNSLWETQYF. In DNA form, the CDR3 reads TGTGCCAGCAGCAATAGCTTGTGGGAGACCCAGTACTTC. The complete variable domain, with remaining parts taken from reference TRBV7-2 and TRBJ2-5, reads GAGVSQSPSNKVTEKGKDVELRCDPISGHTALYWYRQSLGQGLEFLIYFQGNSAPDKSGLPSDRFSAERTGGSVSTLTIQRTQQEDSAVYLCASSNSLWETQYFGPGTRLLVL.

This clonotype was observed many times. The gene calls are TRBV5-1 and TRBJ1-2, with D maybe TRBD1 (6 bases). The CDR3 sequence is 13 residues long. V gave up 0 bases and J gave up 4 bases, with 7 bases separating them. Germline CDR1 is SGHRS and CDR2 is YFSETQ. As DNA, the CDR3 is TGCGCCAGCAGCTTGGACAGGGTCTATGGCTACACCTTC. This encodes CASSLDRVYGYTF.